Each of the 8 T cell receptor beta chains below was sequenced from the same sample in a study of blood T cell repertoires in COVID-19 (dated by TCRdb to 2018 to 2021). Library preparation employed the immunoSEQ multiplex PCR assay. TCRdb retrieved this table from immuneACCESS and kept in-frame rearrangements only. Not all clones are present; in checked studies, unresolved V genes account for under half, and no reason is known for the remainder. The sample data list about 45,000 clones, and around nine tenths of these were observed just once. Clones ranked in the top ten supply 4.5% to 7% of the sample. The sequenced material came from peripheral blood. The receptors shown here come from a human donor in a cohort sampled during active COVID-19.

This clone was detected only once. The rearrangement links TRBV5-1 to TRBJ2-7; 8 bases map to TRBD2. V was clipped by 0 bases and J by 2 bases; unmatched bases: 7. The V gene's germline CDR1 is SGHRS and CDR2 YFSETQ. This CDR3 has 16 residues. The CDR3 reads CASSLDTIAGTYEQYF. CDR3 nucleotide sequence: TGCGCCAGCAGCTTGGATACCATAGCGGGAACCTACGAGCAGTACTTC. Drawing the rest from reference TRBV5-1 and TRBJ2-7, the complete variable domain is KAGVTQTPRYLIKTRGQQVTLSCSPISGHRSVSWYQQTPGQGLQFLFEYFSETQRNKGNFPGRFSGRQFSNSRSEMNVSTLELGDSALYLCASSLDTIAGTYEQYFGPGTRLTVT.

The chain is built from TRBV27 and TRBJ1-2, with TRBD1 matching over 7 bases. The CDR3 is 18 amino acids. Per the germline V gene, CDR1 is MNHEY and CDR2 is SMNVEV (reference sequence). V shed 2 bases and J 5 bases; nucleotides not matched to a gene: 17. The CDR3 is CASSLNRDFMDRMYGYTF. The CDR3 DNA reads as TGTGCCAGCAGTTTAAACCGCGATTTTATGGACAGGATGTATGGCTACACCTTC.

This chain connects TRBV12-5 to TRBJ2-1; TRBD2 aligns across 10 bases. This CDR3 has 14 amino acids. The V segment lost 5 bases and the J segment 6 bases; nucleotides outside the gene matches: 4. Per germline, CDR1 LGHNT and CDR2 FRNRAP. CDR3 bases: TGTGCTAGTGGTGGGAGCGGGGGGGGCAATGAGCAGTTCTTC. Its protein product is CASGGSGGGNEQFF.

V is TRBV4-3 and J is TRBJ1-5; no reliable D call. Germline-derived CDR1 and CDR2 are LGHNA and YSLEER. This CDR3 has 16 amino acids. V lost 2 bases to trimming and J lost 1 base, with 12 bases between them. This chain's CDR3 is CASSQSVLGSNQPQHF. In DNA form, the CDR3 reads TGCGCCAGCAGCCAATCGGTCCTCGGGAGCAATCAGCCCCAGCATTTT.

This chain connects TRBV3-1 (or the pseudogene TRBV3-2) to TRBJ2-7; 8 nucleotides line up with TRBD1. In germline, CDR1 is LGHDT, CDR2 YNNKEL (reference sequence). CDR3 length equals 15 residues. J lost 2 bases, V lost 0 bases, and 3 bases had no gene match. The CDR3 is CASSQDTGQAYEQYF. Written as DNA, the CDR3 is TGTGCCAGCAGCCAAGACACGGGACAGGCCTACGAGCAGTACTTC.

V usage is TRBV20-1 and J usage is TRBJ1-1; possible D gene TRBD1, 5 bases. CDR3 length: 9 amino acids. Trimming cost V 7 bases and J 8 bases, with 8 bases left between them. From germline, CDR1 is DFQATT and CDR2 SNEGSKA (reference sequence). Here the CDR3 reads CSGQREAFF. The CDR3 region has the DNA TGCAGTGGACAGAGAGAAGCTTTCTTT.

The chain has TRBV4-3 and TRBJ2-5, with 12 bases fitting TRBD1. The last part of the DNA fits TRBJ2-7 better; the J call may be wrong. The CDR3 runs 16 residues. Germline-derived CDR1 and CDR2 are LGHNA and YSLEER. CDR3 region: CASSQDGTGGTYEQYF. The CDR3 bases are TGCGCCAGCAGCCAAGACGGGACAGGGGGCACCTACGAGCAGTACTTC.

CDR3 coding DNA: TGTGCCAGTAGTATGACAGGGGCGGGCATGAACACTGAAGCTTTCTTT. Amino acids: CASSMTGAGMNTEAFF. The rearrangement uses TRBV19 and TRBJ1-1; TRBD1 matches at 8 bases. The CDR3 extends over 16 amino acids. Germline V lookup: CDR1 LNHDA, CDR2 SQIVND (reference sequence). J gave up 0 bases and V 3 bases, and 6 bases lay outside the gene matches. The variable domain in full, completed from reference TRBV19 and TRBJ1-1, reads DGGITQSPKYLFRKEGQNVTLSCEQNLNHDAMYWYRQDPGQGLRLIYYSQIVNDFQKGDIAEGYSVSREKKESFPLTVTSAQKNPTAFYLCASSMTGAGMNTEAFFGQGTRLTVV.